The 31 T cell receptor beta chains given below trace back to one sample, sequenced in a study of cytomegalovirus exposure and HLA in healthy donors. With 60 Vbeta and 13 Jbeta primers, the PCR was carried out. Profiling relied on immunoSEQ multiplex PCR, and the TCRdb table lists in-frame clones only, not all of them. The data show 120,000 to 150,000 clones, 60% to 80% seen once. Sequences were obtained from PBMCs. These receptors were taken from a woman aged 25 to 39 in good health and CMV-seronegative.

This chain uses TRBV15 with TRBJ1-2; 9 nucleotides agree with TRBD1. From germline, CDR1 is LNHNV and CDR2 YYDKDF (reference sequence). The CDR3 length is 15 residues. V lost 4 bases to trimming and J lost 8 bases; unmatched junction nucleotides: 11. This CDR3 is CATSNDRGLSRGYTF. The CDR3 bases are TGTGCCACCAGCAATGACAGGGGGTTATCACGAGGCTACACCTTC.

With respect to this clone: It is unclear where the CDR3 begins or ends on the DNA, so no DNA is shown, and the CDR3 is as TCRdb lists it. The rearrangement uses TRBV5-1 and TRBJ2-5; the table's D call of TRBD2 was not tested on the DNA. The CDR3 region is 14 residues in length, termini included. Germline CDR1 reads SGHRS; CDR2 reads YFSETQ. CDR3 amino acids: CASSLGGGTSGQYF.

The chain carries TRBV19 and TRBJ2-1, with 7 positions matching TRBD1. The ends lost 5 bases at V and 6 bases at J; junction bases unmatched: 7. The CDR3 has 14 amino acids. CDR1 and CDR2 (germline): LNHDA, SQIVND (reference sequence). This CDR3 reads CASSPQDRVNEQFF. The CDR3 nucleotides read TGTGCCAGTAGTCCTCAAGACAGGGTCAATGAGCAGTTCTTC.

The chain joins TRBV1 to TRBJ2-1; the D segment call TRBD2 is taken from the table without a DNA check. TRBV1 constitutes a pseudogene. This CDR3 contains 16 residues. In nucleotides, the CDR3 is TGCACCAGCAGGCAGGCAAACGGGGGGGCCTACAATGAGCAGTTCTTC. Its translation: CTSRQANGGAYNEQFF.

Comments on this clone: This specimen includes other DNA sequences encoding the same CDR3. V and J are TRBV9 and TRBJ2-7; maybe TRBD2 (5 bases). Germline CDR1 and CDR2: SGDLS and YYNGEE. The CDR3 is made up of 14 amino acids. Trimming pared 0 bases from V and 3 bases from J, leaving 10 bases between. For the CDR3, the DNA is TGTGCCAGCAGCGTAGGGGTAGGAGGCTACGAGCAGTACTTC. Residues: CASSVGVGGYEQYF. Looking up the rest from reference TRBV9 and TRBJ2-7 gives the full variable domain: DSGVTQTPKHLITATGQRVTLRCSPRSGDLSVYWYQQSLDQGLQFLIQYYNGEERAKGNILERFSAQQFPDLHSELNLSSLELGDSALYFCASSVGVGGYEQYFGPGTRLTVT.

The gene calls are TRBV6-6 and TRBJ1-1; D gene uncertain. This CDR3 spans 14 amino acids. The V end lost 3 bases, the J end lost 4 bases, and 12 bases lay between the germline ends. Germline V gives CDR1 MNHNY, CDR2 SVGAGI (reference sequence). CDR3 coding DNA: TGTGCCAGCAGTTATGAGAGGGTGGGCACTGAAGCTTTCTTT. Translating it yields CASSYERVGTEAFF.

The V and J genes are TRBV5-1 and TRBJ2-5; possibly TRBD2 for D (5 bases). The ends were cut back, 7 bases at V and 1 base at J, with 17 bases in the middle. Looked up from germline, CDR1 is SGHRS and CDR2 is YFSETQ. This CDR3 has 15 amino acids. CDR3 DNA: TGCGCCAGCTCCCCTAGGACTGCAGGCCAAGAGACCCAGTACTTC. The encoded protein is CASSPRTAGQETQYF.

J is TRBJ2-7 and V is TRBV12-5; TRBD1 is a possible D gene (5 bases). The germline V gene encodes CDR1 LGHNT and CDR2 FRNRAP. The CDR3 runs to 14 residues. The V and J ends lost 1 base and 3 bases respectively, with 10 bases between them. The CDR3 bases are TGTGCTAGTGGTTTGGGAGGCAGGGTCTACGAGCAGTACTTC. It codes for CASGLGGRVYEQYF.

This clone was detected once. This chain connects TRBV30 to TRBJ1-1, with 7 bases identical to TRBD1. The CDR3 extends over 13 amino acids. CDR1 is GTSNPN and CDR2 is SVGIG in the germline V gene (reference sequence). J was trimmed by 5 bases and V by 8 bases; bases with no gene match: 11. CDR3 protein: CARTSAGGTEAFF. CDR3 nucleotides: TGTGCCAGAACGTCGGCAGGGGGAACTGAAGCTTTCTTT.

This clone was found a few times. V is TRBV5-4 and J is TRBJ1-1, with a weak D call TRBD1 (6 bases). With 4 bases removed from V and 1 base from J, the gap between germline ends came to 17 bases. This CDR3 spans 16 amino acids. Germline V gives CDR1 SGHNT, CDR2 YYREEE (reference sequence). The CDR3 DNA reads as TGTGCCAGCAGCCCCCGACAGGCCACGAGGAACACTGAAGCTTTCTTT. Its protein product is CASSPRQATRNTEAFF.

The chain uses TRBV4-3 and TRBJ1-1; tentatively, D is TRBD1 (6 bases). The CDR3 runs to 18 residues. Trimming took 0 bases from V and 0 from J, leaving 17 bases between them. Germline assignment: CDR1 LGHNA and CDR2 YSLEER. The CDR3 sequence: CASSQERRGEGMNTEAFF. In DNA, the CDR3 is TGCGCCAGCAGCCAAGAGAGGAGGGGGGAGGGTATGAACACTGAAGCTTTCTTT.

This clone was seen once. The gene calls are TRBV5-1 and TRBJ2-5; TRBD2 might be the D (7 bases). The length of the CDR3 is 14 residues. V lost 3 bases to trimming and J lost 2 bases, with 11 bases between them. Germline assignment: CDR1 SGHRS and CDR2 YFSETQ. This CDR3 reads CASSSRGGQETQYF. CDR3 nucleotides: TGCGCCAGCAGCTCGAGGGGGGGACAAGAGACCCAGTACTTC. Combining the CDR3 with reference TRBV5-1 and TRBJ2-5 gives the whole variable domain KAGVTQTPRYLIKTRGQQVTLSCSPISGHRSVSWYQQTPGQGLQFLFEYFSETQRNKGNFPGRFSGRQFSNSRSEMNVSTLELGDSALYLCASSSRGGQETQYFGPGTRLLVL.

The rearrangement links TRBV9 to TRBJ2-1; D perhaps matches TRBD2 (5 bases). The CDR3 sequence is 16 residues long. Germline CDR1 SGDLS, CDR2 YYNGEE. V was pared by 4 bases and J by 9 bases, with 23 bases between. CDR3 in amino acids: CASSPLGAAVMGEQFF. In nucleotides, the CDR3 is TGTGCCAGCAGCCCGTTAGGAGCGGCCGTCATGGGTGAGCAGTTCTTC. Variable domain in full (rest from reference TRBV9 and TRBJ2-1): DSGVTQTPKHLITATGQRVTLRCSPRSGDLSVYWYQQSLDQGLQFLIQYYNGEERAKGNILERFSAQQFPDLHSELNLSSLELGDSALYFCASSPLGAAVMGEQFFGPGTRLTVL.

The chain links TRBV30 to TRBJ1-2; TRBD1 is a possible D gene (6 bases). The V end was cut by 2 bases, the J end by 4 bases, with 17 bases between. In germline, CDR1 is GTSNPN, CDR2 SVGIG (reference sequence). CDR3 length equals 15 residues. Written as DNA, the CDR3 is TGTGCCTGGAGTACCTCCTGGGGGGGCAGCTATGGCTACACCTTC. This translates into CAWSTSWGGSYGYTF.

The CDR3, as DNA: TGTGCCAGCAGTTTTCGAGGGACAGCAACTAATGAAAAACTGTTTTTT. Residues: CASSFRGTATNEKLFF. The chain links TRBV28 to TRBJ1-4; TRBD1 matches at 7 bases. Per the germline V gene, CDR1 is MDHEN and CDR2 is SYDVKM. The CDR3 has 16 amino acids. With 3 bases clipped from V and 0 bases from J, the junction kept 4 bases outside the gene matches.

V is TRBV19 and J is TRBJ1-3; TRBD1 might be the D (5 bases). Trimming took 4 bases from V and 0 from J, leaving 10 bases between them. The CDR3 is made up of 15 amino acids. Germline CDR1 is LNHDA and CDR2 is SQIVND (reference sequence). The CDR3 coding sequence is TGTGCCAGTAGTACGGGGGATTCCTCTGGAAACACCATATATTTT. Its protein product is CASSTGDSSGNTIYF.

The V call is TRBV19, the J call TRBJ1-3; D may be TRBD1 (5 bases). Trimming removed 6 bases at V and 2 bases at J, with 11 bases between. This CDR3 spans 14 amino acids. The germline V gene has CDR1 LNHDA and CDR2 SQIVND (reference sequence). The CDR3 DNA reads as TGTGCCAGTAGAAAGACAGACCCTGGAAACACCATATATTTT. Amino acid sequence: CASRKTDPGNTIYF.

J is TRBJ1-2 and V is TRBV7-3; D is undetermined. V lost 5 bases, J lost 4 bases, and 14 bases lay in between. The V gene's germline CDR1 is SGHTA and CDR2 FQGTGA. This CDR3 is 14 amino acids long. For the CDR3, the DNA is TGTGCCAGCAGCGCCGGCGGCAGTTCCTATGGCTACACCTTC. It codes for CASSAGGSSYGYTF.

This clone was counted between two and nine times. The J gene is TRBJ2-7, the V gene TRBV28; TRBD1 matches at 9 bases. The J segment lost 1 base and the V segment lost 6 bases, leaving 7 bases of the junction unmatched. This CDR3 contains 15 residues. The germline V gene encodes CDR1 MDHEN and CDR2 SYDVKM. As DNA, the CDR3 is TGTGCCAGCAGACCGGACAGGGGCAGATCCTACGAGCAGTACTTC. Translating gives CASRPDRGRSYEQYF. Full variable domain (rest looked up from reference TRBV28 and TRBJ2-7): DVKVTQSSRYLVKRTGEKVFLECVQDMDHENMFWYRQDPGLGLRLIYFSYDVKMKEKGDIPEGYSVSREKKERFSLILESASTNQTSMYLCASRPDRGRSYEQYFGPGTRLTVT.

The chain employs TRBV2 and TRBJ1-5; 7 nucleotides agree with TRBD1. Germline V lookup: CDR1 SNHLY, CDR2 FYNNEI. V was pared by 8 bases and J by 7 bases, with 17 bases of the junction left unmatched. The CDR3 covers 16 residues. The CDR3 here is CASSLPRDSPGQPQHF. The CDR3 DNA is TGTGCCAGCTCCTTACCCCGGGACAGCCCTGGACAGCCCCAGCATTTT.

This chain uses TRBV2 with TRBJ2-2, with D possibly TRBD2 on 5 matching bases. Looked up from germline, CDR1 is SNHLY and CDR2 is FYNNEI. Deletions cut 5 bases from V and 1 base from J, with 8 bases between. The CDR3 totals 14 residues. The CDR3 reads CASSKGENTGELFF. CDR3 DNA: TGTGCCAGCAGTAAGGGAGAGAACACCGGGGAGCTGTTTTTT.

The genes are TRBV6-1 and TRBJ1-2, with TRBD1 matching 7 bases. Germline-derived CDR1 and CDR2 are MNHNS and SASEGT. This CDR3 comprises 14 residues. The V and J ends lost 6 bases and 7 bases, in that order; junction bases with no gene match: 11. This CDR3 reads CASRVQGQLVGYTF. The DNA for the CDR3 is TGTGCCAGCAGGGTACAGGGACAGTTGGTTGGCTACACCTTC.

This clone came up once. V is TRBV4-2 and J is TRBJ1-2, with 9 bases aligning to TRBD1. V was pared by 0 bases and J by 4 bases, with 12 bases of the junction left unmatched. Germline V gene data show CDR1 as LGHNA and CDR2 as YNFKEQ. The CDR3 has 18 residues. The CDR3 spells CASSQDKGGTGFGYGYTF. The CDR3 region has the DNA TGTGCCAGCAGCCAAGATAAGGGGGGGACAGGGTTTGGCTATGGCTACACCTTC.

In its sample, this clone was seen once. This rearrangement joins TRBV2 to TRBJ2-6; D might be TRBD2 (5 bases). The CDR3 spans 15 residues. Germline V gene sequence: CDR1 SNHLY, CDR2 FYNNEI. Trimming pared 3 bases from V and 3 bases from J, leaving 9 bases between. The CDR3 nucleotides read TGTGCCAGCAGTGACGAGGGTGGTGGGGCCAACGTCCTGACTTTC. Its protein product is CASSDEGGGANVLTF.

This chain uses TRBV6-1 with TRBJ2-1; TRBD1 matches at 10 bases. The germline gives CDR1 MNHNS, CDR2 SASEGT. The CDR3 is made up of 18 amino acids. V was pared by 0 bases and J by 4 bases, with 9 bases of the junction left unmatched. The CDR3 region has the DNA TGTGCCAGCAGTGAAGCGCGTCGGACAGGGGGACGGTACAATGAGCAGTTCTTC. This codes for CASSEARRTGGRYNEQFF.

This clone was detected only a few times. V and J are TRBV7-9 and TRBJ1-2; 12 bases map to TRBD1. V shed 6 bases and J 8 bases; nucleotides not matched to a gene: 22. The CDR3 spans 19 residues. Germline-derived CDR1 and CDR2 are SEHNR and FQNEAQ (reference sequence). CDR3 residues: CASSTTSGYRDRGPGGYTF. Here the CDR3 DNA reads TGTGCCAGCAGTACGACTTCTGGTTACCGGGACAGGGGGCCGGGGGGCTACACCTTC.

The chain is built from TRBV5-6 and TRBJ1-2; 8 bases map to TRBD1. The CDR3 consists of 14 residues. Trimming cost V 0 bases and J 4 bases; bases outside gene matches: 2. Germline V gene lookup returns CDR1 SGHDT and CDR2 YYEEEE. The CDR3 bases are TGTGCCAGCAGCTTGGGCGGACAGGGCTATGGCTACACCTTC. Translated, it gives CASSLGGQGYGYTF. The variable domain in full, completed from reference TRBV5-6 and TRBJ1-2, reads DAGVTQSPTHLIKTRGQQVTLRCSPKSGHDTVSWYQQALGQGPQFIFQYYEEEERQRGNFPDRFSGHQFPNYSSELNVNALLLGDSALYLCASSLGGQGYGYTFGSGTRLTVV.

The chain couples TRBV4-2 to TRBJ2-5; 7 positions agree with TRBD2. Germline V CDR1 and CDR2: LGHNA, YNFKEQ. V trimming: 1 base; J trimming: 3 bases; junction bases outside the gene matches: 8. The CDR3 is 16 amino acids. The CDR3 here is CASSQAAAAGKETQYF. The CDR3 DNA sequence: TGTGCCAGCAGCCAAGCCGCGGCAGCGGGGAAAGAGACCCAGTACTTC.

The J gene is TRBJ2-2, the V gene TRBV5-1; 7 positions agree with TRBD1. This CDR3 has 15 residues. V shed 4 bases, J shed 1 base, and the junction held 4 bases outside the gene matches. Per the germline V gene, CDR1 is SGHRS and CDR2 is YFSETQ. This CDR3 is CASSQRTGNTGELFF. CDR3 DNA sequence: TGCGCCAGCAGCCAACGGACAGGGAACACCGGGGAGCTGTTTTTT. The full variable domain, its missing parts supplied by reference TRBV5-1 and TRBJ2-2, is KAGVTQTPRYLIKTRGQQVTLSCSPISGHRSVSWYQQTPGQGLQFLFEYFSETQRNKGNFPGRFSGRQFSNSRSEMNVSTLELGDSALYLCASSQRTGNTGELFFGEGSRLTVL.

This chain links TRBV7-6 with TRBJ1-1, with D uncertain. Trimming shortened V by 2 bases and J by 4 bases, and 11 bases separated the two germline ends. This CDR3 is built from 14 residues. CDR1 is SGHVS and CDR2 is FNYEAQ in the germline V gene. The CDR3 nucleotides are TGTGCCAGCAGCTTAACGATCTCGAGCACTGAAGCTTTCTTT. Translated, it gives CASSLTISSTEAFF.

This clone turned up a few times. This chain links TRBV5-6 with TRBJ2-5, with 8 bases fitting TRBD1. Germline assignment: CDR1 SGHDT and CDR2 YYEEEE. This CDR3 contains 18 residues. After removal of 4 bases from V and 3 bases from J, the junction contained 17 bases not matched to a gene. The CDR3 sequence is CASSIAVVSDREEETQYF. The CDR3 DNA reads as TGTGCCAGCAGCATTGCGGTGGTCTCGGACAGGGAGGAAGAGACCCAGTACTTC.